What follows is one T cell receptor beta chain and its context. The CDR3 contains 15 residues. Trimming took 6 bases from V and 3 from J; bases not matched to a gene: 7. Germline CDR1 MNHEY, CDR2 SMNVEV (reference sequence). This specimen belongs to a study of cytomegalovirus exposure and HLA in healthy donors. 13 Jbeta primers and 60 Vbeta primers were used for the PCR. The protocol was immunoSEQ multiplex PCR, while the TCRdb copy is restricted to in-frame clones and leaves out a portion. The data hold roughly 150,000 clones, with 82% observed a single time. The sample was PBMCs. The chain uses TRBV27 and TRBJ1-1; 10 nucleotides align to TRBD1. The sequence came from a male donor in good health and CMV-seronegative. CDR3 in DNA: TGTGCCAGCAGGTACTTGGGGACAGGGGACACTGAAGCTTTCTTT. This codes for CASRYLGTGDTEAFF.